This T cell receptor beta chain was profiled in a study of T cell repertoires in cytomegalovirus infection. On the study more broadly: The authors used CMV epitopes that were HLA-C-restricted (recently identified) and HLA-B-restricted (well studied). It was the public TCR beta signatures that indicated both CMV infection and matching HLA type.

TCRdb reprocessed the reads via MiXCR and lists one record per CDR3 protein. The data contain 45,000 to 55,000 distinct CDR3 sequences, around 23% of them singletons. This clonotype was observed a few times. Its antigen is not known. The ends lost 3 bases at V and 5 bases at J; junction bases unmatched: 7. CDR3 length: 15 amino acids. Germline CDR1 reads SGHTA; CDR2 reads FQGNSA. Points from the study as a whole: Cumulative public TCR beta family frequency identified carriers of CMV plus the relevant HLA. In two of eight donors, the top clonotype was HLA-C-restricted CMV-specific.

The sequencing here drew on CD8+ T cells from cultured PBMCs, taken from culture after CMV antigen stimulation. The chain links TRBV7-2 to TRBJ2-5, with 9 nucleotides matching TRBD2. The sequence came from a human donor in good health (CMV status not recorded). Some clones in this sample may be carry-over from other donors' samples. Here the CDR3 DNA reads TGTGCCAGCAGCTTGCGGGGGGGCACCGGTGAGACCCAGTACTTC. This translates into CASSLRGGTGETQYF. Variable domain in full (rest from reference TRBV7-2 and TRBJ2-5): GAGVSQSPSNKVTEKGKDVELRCDPISGHTALYWYRQSLGQGLEFLIYFQGNSAPDKSGLPSDRFSAERTGGSVSTLTIQRTQQEDSAVYLCASSLRGGTGETQYFGPGTRLLVL.